This is a list of T cell receptor beta chains from one sample in a study of cytotoxic CD8 clonotypes in ibrutinib-treated CLL. TCRdb keeps only in-frame clones here, not all; method: immunoSEQ multiplex PCR. The table has around 150,000 clones, 70% to 90% seen once. The sequences come from PBMCs, collected at disease progression, from a patient treated with ibrutinib. These TCRs come from a human donor with chronic lymphocytic leukemia. Both conserved end residues are part of each CDR3. Fields, in order: clone size, J gene, V gene, D gene, CDR3 protein, CDR3 DNA. The D gene is left open where the match is weak. The size field is filled for only some rows; it gives once, few, many or a size class.

clone_size: -
j_call: TRBJ2-7
v_call: TRBV13
d_call: -
cdr3_aa: CASSARDPYEQYF
cdr3_nt: TGTGCCAGCAGCGCGAGAGACCCCTACGAGCAGTACTTC

clone_size: -
j_call: TRBJ2-7
v_call: TRBV27
d_call: TRBD1
cdr3_aa: CASSSRDRERTYEQYF
cdr3_nt: TGTGCCAGCAGCTCCCGGGACAGAGAACGGACCTACGAGCAGTACTTC

clone_size: -
j_call: TRBJ2-5
v_call: TRBV7-3
d_call: TRBD1
cdr3_aa: CASSLGGRGRLGDQETQYF
cdr3_nt: TGTGCCAGCAGCTTAGGAGGCAGGGGGCGACTTGGGGACCAAGAGACCCAGTACTTC

clone_size: -
j_call: TRBJ1-2
v_call: TRBV4-1
d_call: -
cdr3_aa: CASSQDLAVPYGYTF
cdr3_nt: TGCGCCAGCAGCCAAGACCTGGCAGTACCCTATGGCTACACCTTC

clone_size: once
j_call: TRBJ1-3
v_call: TRBV27
d_call: -
cdr3_aa: CASSLYPSTGNTIYF
cdr3_nt: TGTGCCAGCAGTTTATACCCCTCGACTGGAAACACCATATATTTT

clone_size: once
j_call: TRBJ2-5
v_call: TRBV6-5
d_call: -
cdr3_aa: CASSPAFTAQETQYF
cdr3_nt: TGTGCCAGCAGCCCCGCCTTTACAGCCCAAGAGACCCAGTACTTC

clone_size: few
j_call: TRBJ2-3
v_call: TRBV9
d_call: TRBD2
cdr3_aa: CASSPQGRGTDTQYF
cdr3_nt: TGTGCCAGCAGCCCTCAAGGGAGGGGCACAGATACGCAGTATTTT

clone_size: -
j_call: TRBJ1-1
v_call: TRBV6-5
d_call: -
cdr3_aa: CASTYRGRDTEAFF
cdr3_nt: TGTGCCAGCACTTACCGGGGGAGGGACACTGAAGCTTTCTTT

clone_size: -
j_call: TRBJ1-2
v_call: TRBV19
d_call: -
cdr3_aa: CASRNPNLAGGYTF
cdr3_nt: TGTGCCAGTAGGAACCCGAATCTAGCCGGAGGCTACACCTTC

clone_size: -
j_call: TRBJ2-5
v_call: TRBV2
d_call: TRBD2
cdr3_aa: CASSVGLWREVGETQYF
cdr3_nt: TGTGCCAGCAGTGTAGGGTTATGGCGGGAGGTAGGGGAGACCCAGTACTTC

clone_size: -
j_call: TRBJ1-5
v_call: TRBV11-2
d_call: -
cdr3_aa: CASSLPGGDQPQHF
cdr3_nt: TGTGCCAGCAGCCTCCCCGGGGGGGATCAGCCCCAGCATTTT

clone_size: -
j_call: TRBJ2-2
v_call: TRBV7-3
d_call: -
cdr3_aa: CASSFAGNTGELFF
cdr3_nt: TGTGCCAGCAGCTTCGCGGGAAACACCGGGGAGCTGTTTTTT

clone_size: -
j_call: TRBJ1-6
v_call: TRBV4-1
d_call: -
cdr3_aa: CASSQVSAGARSPLHF
cdr3_nt: TGCGCCAGCAGCCAAGTATCGGCAGGGGCTCGTTCACCCCTCCACTTT

clone_size: -
j_call: TRBJ2-1
v_call: TRBV30
d_call: TRBD2
cdr3_aa: CASSQGKAGGLYNEQFF
cdr3_nt: TGTGCCTCTTCCCAGGGCAAAGCGGGAGGGTTGTACAATGAGCAGTTCTTC

clone_size: -
j_call: TRBJ1-2
v_call: TRBV4-3
d_call: -
cdr3_aa: CASSQGWTVDYGYTF
cdr3_nt: TGCGCCAGCAGCCAAGGATGGACAGTAGACTATGGCTACACCTTC

clone_size: -
j_call: TRBJ2-7
v_call: TRBV5-1
d_call: TRBD1
cdr3_aa: CASSFGDRGPYEQYF
cdr3_nt: TGCGCCAGCAGCTTTGGGGACAGGGGGCCCTACGAGCAGTACTTC

clone_size: -
j_call: TRBJ2-7
v_call: TRBV4-1
d_call: -
cdr3_aa: CASSQVLDGAYEQYF
cdr3_nt: TGCGCCAGCAGCCAAGTCTTAGACGGAGCCTACGAGCAGTACTTC

clone_size: -
j_call: TRBJ2-7
v_call: TRBV27
d_call: -
cdr3_aa: CASSLLPTATYEQYF
cdr3_nt: TGTGCCAGCAGTTTATTGCCGACGGCTACCTACGAGCAGTACTTC

clone_size: -
j_call: TRBJ2-7
v_call: TRBV9
d_call: TRBD2
cdr3_aa: CASSEGTSGNNEQYF
cdr3_nt: TGTGCCAGCAGCGAAGGGACTAGCGGGAACAACGAGCAGTACTTC

clone_size: -
j_call: TRBJ2-1
v_call: TRBV10-3
d_call: -
cdr3_aa: CAISIAGQGNEQFF
cdr3_nt: TGTGCCATCAGCATAGCGGGCCAGGGGAATGAGCAGTTCTTC

clone_size: -
j_call: TRBJ1-2
v_call: TRBV6-5
d_call: -
cdr3_aa: CASSSRQYAAYGYTF
cdr3_nt: TGTGCCAGCAGTTCCAGACAATACGCGGCGTATGGCTACACCTTC

clone_size: -
j_call: TRBJ2-2
v_call: TRBV6-4
d_call: -
cdr3_aa: CASSDGRTNTGELFF
cdr3_nt: TGTGCCAGCAGTGACGGCAGGACGAACACCGGGGAGCTGTTTTTT

clone_size: -
j_call: TRBJ1-1
v_call: TRBV29-1
d_call: -
cdr3_aa: CSGTEGPDTEAFF
cdr3_nt: TGCAGCGGTACGGAGGGGCCGGACACTGAAGCTTTCTTT

clone_size: -
j_call: TRBJ2-2
v_call: TRBV5-6
d_call: -
cdr3_aa: CASSLLRNTGELFF
cdr3_nt: TGTGCCAGCAGCCTACTCAGAAACACCGGGGAGCTGTTTTTT

clone_size: -
j_call: TRBJ2-1
v_call: TRBV7-2
d_call: -
cdr3_aa: CASSYLIAINEQFF
cdr3_nt: TGTGCCAGCAGCTACCTCATCGCTATCAATGAGCAGTTCTTC

clone_size: -
j_call: TRBJ1-4
v_call: TRBV6-5
d_call: -
cdr3_aa: CASRFLPNEKLFF
cdr3_nt: TGTGCCAGCAGATTTCTACCTAATGAAAAACTGTTTTTT

clone_size: -
j_call: TRBJ1-2
v_call: TRBV28
d_call: -
cdr3_aa: CASSLGGGYGYTF
cdr3_nt: TGTGCCAGCAGTCTCGGAGGCGGGTATGGCTACACCTTC

clone_size: -
j_call: TRBJ1-2
v_call: TRBV7-3
d_call: TRBD1
cdr3_aa: CASSDPGGNYGYTF
cdr3_nt: TGTGCCAGCAGTGACCCAGGGGGGAACTATGGCTACACCTTC

clone_size: once
j_call: TRBJ2-7
v_call: TRBV30
d_call: TRBD2
cdr3_aa: CAWRGLAVGGLYEQYF
cdr3_nt: TGTGCCTGGAGGGGACTAGCGGTAGGCGGCCTCTACGAGCAGTACTTC

clone_size: -
j_call: TRBJ2-1
v_call: TRBV7-9
d_call: TRBD2
cdr3_aa: CASSLGAGGPWNEQFF
cdr3_nt: TGTGCCAGCAGCTTGGGAGCGGGAGGGCCTTGGAATGAGCAGTTCTTC

clone_size: -
j_call: TRBJ2-1
v_call: TRBV6-1
d_call: -
cdr3_aa: CASSEASWRPGVTNEQFF
cdr3_nt: TGTGCCAGCAGTGAAGCGAGTTGGCGGCCGGGGGTCACCAATGAGCAGTTCTTC

clone_size: once
j_call: TRBJ1-1
v_call: TRBV7-2
d_call: -
cdr3_aa: CASSFLQGITEAFF
cdr3_nt: TGTGCCAGCAGCTTTCTACAGGGTATCACTGAAGCTTTCTTT

clone_size: -
j_call: TRBJ2-1
v_call: TRBV6-4
d_call: -
cdr3_aa: CASSDSGSNEQFF
cdr3_nt: TGTGCCAGCAGTGACTCAGGGTCAAATGAGCAGTTCTTC

clone_size: -
j_call: TRBJ1-1
v_call: TRBV7-9
d_call: -
cdr3_aa: CASSQPGGTNTEAFF
cdr3_nt: TGTGCCAGCAGCCAACCCGGAGGCACGAACACTGAAGCTTTCTTT